The 27 T cell receptor beta chains below were found in one sample sequenced in a study of CD8 T cell repertoires and HIV-1 epitope variants. Repertoires were generated with immunoSEQ multiplex PCR, while TCRdb's copy carries only in-frame clones and drops some. The data show about 90,000 clones, over 70% seen once. Sample: uncultured baseline CD8+ T cells from peripheral blood mononuclear cells (PBMCs). The receptors were sampled from a male donor with HIV.

This clone was seen only once. The rearrangement uses TRBV27 and TRBJ2-1; TRBD2 agrees at 8 bases. CDR1 and CDR2 (germline): MNHEY, SMNVEV (reference sequence). V gave up 8 bases and J gave up 4 bases; unmatched junction bases: 13. The CDR3 is made up of 16 amino acids. The CDR3 nucleotides read TGTGCCAGCCGACCCACCCCGGGACTAGAATACAATGAGCAGTTCTTC. Translated: CASRPTPGLEYNEQFF.

The chain couples TRBV5-6 to TRBJ2-1; unclear D gene. Trimming pared 1 base from V and 0 bases from J, leaving 5 bases between. This CDR3 is built from 14 residues. Germline CDR1 and CDR2: SGHDT and YYEEEE. CDR3 amino acids: CASSLYNSYNEQFF. The CDR3 bases are TGTGCCAGCAGCTTGTACAACTCCTACAATGAGCAGTTCTTC.

The J gene is TRBJ1-1, the V gene TRBV6-5; the D gene is possibly TRBD1 (6 bases). The CDR3 has 15 amino acids. Trimming shortened V by 8 bases and J by 1 base, and 17 bases separated the two germline ends. In germline, CDR1 is MNHEY, CDR2 SVGAGI. In nucleotides, the CDR3 is TGTGCCAGCTATAGCTCCGGACAGAAGAACACTGAAGCTTTCTTT. This encodes CASYSSGQKNTEAFF.

This clone was counted between two and nine times. The chain links TRBV10-3 to TRBJ2-7, with TRBD1 as a possible D gene (5 bases). This CDR3 has 13 residues. The germline V gene encodes CDR1 ENHRY and CDR2 SYGVKD. Trimming stripped 8 bases from V and 1 base from J, with 12 bases between. The CDR3 sequence is CAIGAEFSYEQYF. The CDR3 nucleotides are TGTGCCATCGGGGCGGAATTTTCCTACGAGCAGTACTTC.

The V and J genes are TRBV2 and TRBJ2-1; perhaps TRBD2 as D (6 bases). In germline, CDR1 is SNHLY, CDR2 FYNNEI. The CDR3 has 15 residues. V was pared by 8 bases and J by 6 bases, with 20 bases between. The CDR3 sequence is CASGLVAGIPNEQFF. The CDR3 DNA reads as TGTGCCAGCGGCCTAGTTGCGGGGATTCCCAATGAGCAGTTCTTC.

The chain combines TRBV15 with TRBJ2-7, with TRBD1 matching over 10 bases. The CDR3 is made up of 16 amino acids. The germline V gene encodes CDR1 LNHNV and CDR2 YYDKDF (reference sequence). V was clipped by 3 bases and J by 4 bases; unmatched bases: 9. The CDR3 region is CATSRELGQGFYEQYF. The CDR3 nucleotides are TGTGCCACCAGCAGGGAACTGGGACAGGGGTTTTACGAGCAGTACTTC.

This chain links TRBV29-1 with TRBJ1-2, with 9 positions matching TRBD1. The CDR3 has 13 residues. The V gene end was trimmed by 7 bases and the J gene end by 2 bases; junction bases not matched to a gene: 5. In germline, CDR1 is SQVTM, CDR2 ANQGSEA. CDR3 nucleotides: TGCAGCGGCAGGACAGGGGCAAACTATGGCTACACCTTC. It encodes CSGRTGANYGYTF.

The chain joins TRBV9 to TRBJ1-1; TRBD1 aligns across 9 bases. Per germline, CDR1 SGDLS and CDR2 YYNGEE. The CDR3 consists of 13 residues. V dropped 4 bases and J dropped 11; count of bases not matched to a gene: 9. The CDR3 loop is CASSTTGGSSAFF. DNA of the CDR3: TGTGCCAGCAGCACCACAGGGGGCTCGAGTGCTTTCTTT. Full variable domain (remainder filled in from reference TRBV9 and TRBJ1-1): DSGVTQTPKHLITATGQRVTLRCSPRSGDLSVYWYQQSLDQGLQFLIQYYNGEERAKGNILERFSAQQFPDLHSELNLSSLELGDSALYFCASSTTGGSSAFFGQGTRLTVV.

The chain is built from TRBV10-2 and TRBJ1-2; 8 nucleotides match TRBD1. The J segment lost 6 bases and the V segment lost 5 bases, leaving 5 bases of the junction unmatched. This CDR3 has 13 residues. Germline CDR1 WSHSY, CDR2 SAAADI. CDR3 DNA sequence: TGCGCCAGCAGTAAAGGACAGGGAAATGGCTACACCTTC. Translating it yields CASSKGQGNGYTF.

The V call is TRBV18, the J call TRBJ2-3, with a possible D match to TRBD1 (5 bases). The CDR3 is made up of 15 amino acids. Germline V CDR1 and CDR2: KGHSH, LQKENI. Trimming stripped 2 bases from V and 0 bases from J, with 9 bases between. The CDR3 nucleotides read TGTGCCAGCTCACCAACCAGGGAAAGCACAGATACGCAGTATTTT. Protein sequence: CASSPTRESTDTQYF.

V is TRBV20-1 and J is TRBJ2-3; no firm D call. Trimming cost V 5 bases and J 8 bases, with 8 bases left between them. This CDR3 has 10 residues. Germline lookup yields CDR1 DFQATT and CDR2 SNEGSKA (reference sequence). The CDR3 DNA follows: TGCAGTGCTTCACAAACTACGCAGTATTTT. This translates into CSASQTTQYF.

This chain connects TRBV28 to TRBJ2-6; 7 bases are a match to TRBD2. The J segment lost 0 bases and the V segment lost 5 bases, leaving 7 bases of the junction unmatched. Germline V gene data show CDR1 as MDHEN and CDR2 as SYDVKM. CDR3 size: 17 residues. This chain's CDR3 is CASSRAGSSSGANVLTF. The DNA of the CDR3 is TGTGCCAGCAGTAGAGCGGGGTCAAGCTCTGGGGCCAACGTCCTGACTTTC.

CDR3 in DNA: TGTGCCAGCAGCTCGGACAGTCGGCGGGGCTACACCTTC. Translation: CASSSDSRRGYTF. This chain links TRBV11-1 with TRBJ1-2, with D possibly TRBD1 on 6 matching bases. The CDR3 spans 13 residues. The germline V gene has CDR1 SGHAT and CDR2 FQDESV (reference sequence). Trimming stripped 4 bases from V and 8 bases from J, with 14 bases between.

The gene calls are TRBV19 and TRBJ2-5; tentative D call: TRBD2 (6 bases). Germline-derived CDR1 and CDR2 are LNHDA and SQIVND (reference sequence). The CDR3 is 13 amino acids. With 5 bases removed from V and 5 bases from J, the gap between germline ends came to 12 bases. The CDR3 region has the DNA TGTGCCAGTAGTCCCGGGAGTTGGGAGACCCAGTACTTC. Protein product: CASSPGSWETQYF. Full variable domain (remainder filled in from reference TRBV19 and TRBJ2-5): DGGITQSPKYLFRKEGQNVTLSCEQNLNHDAMYWYRQDPGQGLRLIYYSQIVNDFQKGDIAEGYSVSREKKESFPLTVTSAQKNPTAFYLCASSPGSWETQYFGPGTRLLVL.

The gene calls are TRBV5-2 and TRBJ2-5; TRBD2, the table's D call, was not compared with the DNA. TRBV5-2 has pseudogene status. CDR3 size: 15 residues. CDR3 bases: TGTGCCAGCAGCTCCGCCGGGATAGATCAAGAGACCCAGTACTTC. Translated, it gives CASSSAGIDQETQYF.

The CDR3 sequence: CASSYSNGIFGNTIYF. CDR3 sequence (DNA): TGTGCCAGCAGTTACTCGAATGGGATTTTCGGAAACACCATATATTTT. The chain employs TRBV6-5 and TRBJ1-3; D not certain. Deletions cut 0 bases from V and 4 bases from J, with 13 bases between. Germline assignment: CDR1 MNHEY and CDR2 SVGAGI. CDR3 length: 16 residues.

This chain's CDR3 is CASSLLLRSQTDGYTF. The DNA of the CDR3 is TGCGCCAGCAGCTTGCTGCTTCGGTCGCAAACTGATGGCTACACCTTC. This chain connects TRBV5-1 to TRBJ1-2; D gene ambiguous. Germline values: CDR1 SGHRS, CDR2 YFSETQ. This CDR3 is 16 amino acids long. Trimming removed 1 base at V and 6 bases at J, with 19 bases between.

This clone was recorded once. The chain recombines TRBV7-9 with TRBJ2-3, with TRBD1 identical over 8 bases. Germline V CDR1 and CDR2: SEHNR, FQNEAQ (reference sequence). This CDR3 has 15 residues. V trimming: 5 bases; J trimming: 1 base; junction bases outside the gene matches: 5. The CDR3 region is CASSPDRVGTDTQYF. CDR3 nucleotides: TGTGCCAGCAGCCCGGACAGGGTGGGCACAGATACGCAGTATTTT.

The genes are TRBV11-3 and TRBJ2-3, with TRBD2 identical over 12 bases. After removal of 6 bases from V and 4 bases from J, the junction contained 2 bases not matched to a gene. Per germline, CDR1 SGHNT and CDR2 YENEEA. The CDR3 length is 14 residues. CDR3 loop: CASSRLAGADTQYF. The CDR3 bases are TGTGCCAGCAGTAGACTAGCGGGGGCAGATACGCAGTATTTT.

This chain links TRBV29-1 with TRBJ2-1, with 10 nucleotides matching TRBD1. This CDR3 has 14 residues. The V gene's germline CDR1 is SQVTM and CDR2 ANQGSEA. With V trimmed by 6 bases and J by 7 bases, 9 bases remained unmatched. The chain's CDR3 is CSVLGQGVENEQFF. Written as DNA, the CDR3 is TGCAGCGTCCTCGGACAGGGGGTGGAGAATGAGCAGTTCTTC.

The chain has TRBV29-1 and TRBJ1-1; D not resolved. This CDR3 comprises 11 residues. The germline V and J ends were trimmed by 3 bases and 10 bases, with 12 bases remaining between them. Looked up from germline, CDR1 is SQVTM and CDR2 is ANQGSEA. The CDR3 region has the DNA TGCAGCGTTGAGGTCCGGGTTGGAGCTTTCTTT. As protein: CSVEVRVGAFF. Variable domain in full (rest from reference TRBV29-1 and TRBJ1-1): SAVISQKPSRDICQRGTSLTIQCQVDSQVTMMFWYRQQPGQSLTLIATANQGSEATYESGFVIDKFPISRPNLTFSTLTVSNMSPEDSSIYLCSVEVRVGAFFGQGTRLTVV.

This chain connects TRBV27 to TRBJ2-5; tentative D call: TRBD1 (5 bases). Germline-derived CDR1 and CDR2 are MNHEY and SMNVEV (reference sequence). Trimming removed 2 bases at V and 4 bases at J, with 11 bases between. There are 14 residues in the CDR3. For the CDR3, the DNA is TGTGCCAGCAGTTTAAAGGGGTACGGAGAGACCCAGTACTTC. Translation gives CASSLKGYGETQYF.

This clone was detected only once. CDR3 bases: TGTGCCAGCAGCGGCCGAGGGGGGGCGACAGATACGCAGTATTTT. The encoded protein is CASSGRGGATDTQYF. The gene calls are TRBV7-6 and TRBJ2-3, with a tentative D call TRBD2 (7 bases). Per the germline V gene, CDR1 is SGHVS and CDR2 is FNYEAQ. There are 15 residues in the CDR3. V was pared by 5 bases and J by 3 bases, with 15 bases between.

The chain carries TRBV6-6 and TRBJ1-1, with D unresolved. V shed 0 bases and J shed 5 bases, with 13 bases lying between them. Germline V gene lookup returns CDR1 MNHNY and CDR2 SVGAGI (reference sequence). The CDR3 sequence is 15 residues long. The chain's CDR3 is CASSYSPGKVTEAFF. CDR3 nucleotide sequence: TGTGCCAGCAGTTACTCGCCCGGAAAAGTTACTGAAGCTTTCTTT.

This sequence joins TRBV2 and TRBJ2-1; TRBD2 agrees at 9 bases. V trimming: 2 bases; J trimming: 5 bases; junction bases outside the gene matches: 7. The CDR3 extends over 16 amino acids. Germline values: CDR1 SNHLY, CDR2 FYNNEI. The CDR3 loop reads CASSERRGGAHNEQFF. The CDR3 region has the DNA TGTGCCAGCAGTGAACGGCGCGGGGGGGCTCACAATGAGCAGTTCTTC.

This clone was seen only a few times. The genes are TRBV7-7 and TRBJ1-1; the D is unclear. Germline CDR1 SSHAT, CDR2 FNYEAQ (reference sequence). Deletions cut 2 bases from V and 5 bases from J, with 9 bases between. This CDR3 is 13 amino acids long. CDR3 sequence: CASSLSLETEAFF. CDR3 bases: TGTGCCAGCAGCTTAAGCCTGGAGACTGAAGCTTTCTTT.

The chain recombines TRBV2 with TRBJ1-5; D gene ambiguous. The CDR3 length is 13 residues. Germline loops: CDR1 SNHLY, CDR2 FYNNEI. The V end was cut by 7 bases, the J end by 2 bases, with 9 bases between. CDR3 coding DNA: TGTGCCAGCAATAAGGAAGGCAATCAGCCCCAGCATTTT. Translated, it gives CASNKEGNQPQHF.